This T cell receptor (beta chain) was sequenced for a study of regulatory T cells in long-lasting Graves disease. Relying on iRepertoire HTBI primers and Arm-PCR of CDR3 regions, the team built TCR beta libraries. From the multiplex PCR reads, TCRdb called clonotypes with MiXCR, one entry per CDR3 protein. Among under 250,000 distinct CDR3 sequences listed, roughly 18% were seen once. Points from the study as a whole: Those with persistent Graves' had less TCR diversity than newly diagnosed patients.

The time point denotes: newly diagnosed GD, antithyroid drugs for less than 3 months. RNA extracted from PBMCs served as the sequencing template. Those enrolled as patients came out of an endocrinology department in Xi'an, China. Staff took roughly 9 milliliters of peripheral blood and put it into EDTA tubes. In the case of this clonotype: Its antigen is undetermined.

These data were also filed under a second study, of T cells in Graves' hyperthyroidism and ophthalmopathy. Per that study: Calling Graves' hyperthyroidism stable meant ophthalmopathy did not progress within 18 months.

Sample: peripheral blood mononuclear cells (PBMCs), taken at new diagnosis, from a patient treated with antithyroid drugs. The TCR comes from a woman aged 30 to 39 with Graves disease.

The CDR3 spells CASSPQGQGANEQYF. In nucleotides, the CDR3 is TGTGCCAGCAGCCCCCAGGGTCAGGGGGCGAACGAGCAGTACTTC. This sequence joins TRBV14 and TRBJ2-7, with 8 bases identical to TRBD1. CDR1 SGHDN and CDR2 FVKESK come from the germline V gene. The CDR3 totals 15 residues. V lost 4 bases, J lost 5 bases, and 10 bases stayed unmatched.